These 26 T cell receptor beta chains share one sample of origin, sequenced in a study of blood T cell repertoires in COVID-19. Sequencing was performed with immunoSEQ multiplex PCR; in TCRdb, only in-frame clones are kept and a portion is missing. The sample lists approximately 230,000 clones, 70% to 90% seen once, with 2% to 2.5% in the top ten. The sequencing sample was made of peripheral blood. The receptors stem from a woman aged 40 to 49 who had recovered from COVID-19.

CDR3 protein: CASSRAVRETTYF. As DNA, the CDR3 is TGTGCCAGCAGTAGGGCCGTTCGGGAAACAACGTACTTC. This chain links TRBV6-5 with TRBJ2-7, with TRBD2 as a possible D gene (5 bases). The V gene's germline CDR1 is MNHEY and CDR2 SVGAGI. This CDR3 region has 13 residues. V lost 5 bases and J lost 12, with 20 bases in between.

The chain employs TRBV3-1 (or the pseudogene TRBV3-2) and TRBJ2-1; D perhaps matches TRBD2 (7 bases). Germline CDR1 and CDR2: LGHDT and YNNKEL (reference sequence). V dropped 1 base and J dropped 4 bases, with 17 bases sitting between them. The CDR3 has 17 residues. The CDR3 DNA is TGTGCCAGCAGCCAAGGAGACCTCGGGGGGCGGTACAATGAGCAGTTCTTC. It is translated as CASSQGDLGGRYNEQFF.

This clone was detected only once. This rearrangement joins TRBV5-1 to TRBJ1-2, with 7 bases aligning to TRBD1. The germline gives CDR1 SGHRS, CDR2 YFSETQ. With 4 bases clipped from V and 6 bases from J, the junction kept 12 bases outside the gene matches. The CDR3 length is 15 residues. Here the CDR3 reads CASSRTTGEEDGYTF. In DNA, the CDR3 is TGCGCCAGCAGCCGAACCACAGGGGAAGAGGATGGCTACACCTTC.

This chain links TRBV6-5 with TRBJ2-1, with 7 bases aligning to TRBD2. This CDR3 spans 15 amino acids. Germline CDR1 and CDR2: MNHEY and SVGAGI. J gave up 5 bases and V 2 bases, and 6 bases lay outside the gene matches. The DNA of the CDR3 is TGTGCCAGCAGTTACAGGAGGGAGGGCCACAATGAGCAGTTCTTC. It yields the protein CASSYRREGHNEQFF.

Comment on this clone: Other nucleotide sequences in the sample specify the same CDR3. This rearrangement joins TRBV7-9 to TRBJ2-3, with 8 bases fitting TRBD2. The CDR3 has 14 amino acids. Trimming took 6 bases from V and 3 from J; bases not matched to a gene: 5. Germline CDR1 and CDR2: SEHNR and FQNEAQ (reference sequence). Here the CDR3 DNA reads TGTGCCAGCAGTCGGGAGGGCCTAACAGATACGCAGTATTTT. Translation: CASSREGLTDTQYF.

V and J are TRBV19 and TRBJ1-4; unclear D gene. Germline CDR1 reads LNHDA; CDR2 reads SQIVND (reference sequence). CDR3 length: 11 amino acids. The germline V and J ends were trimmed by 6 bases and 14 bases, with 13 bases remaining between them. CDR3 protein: CASRGYSMLFF. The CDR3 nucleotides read TGTGCCAGTAGGGGTTACAGCATGCTGTTTTTT.

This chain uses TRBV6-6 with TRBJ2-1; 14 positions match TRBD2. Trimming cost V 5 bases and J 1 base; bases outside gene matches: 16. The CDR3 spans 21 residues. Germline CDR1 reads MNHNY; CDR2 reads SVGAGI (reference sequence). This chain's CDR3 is CASSPRPTSGGVIGSYNEQFF. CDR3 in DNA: TGTGCCAGCAGTCCCCGACCGACTAGCGGGGGGGTAATAGGGTCCTACAATGAGCAGTTCTTC.

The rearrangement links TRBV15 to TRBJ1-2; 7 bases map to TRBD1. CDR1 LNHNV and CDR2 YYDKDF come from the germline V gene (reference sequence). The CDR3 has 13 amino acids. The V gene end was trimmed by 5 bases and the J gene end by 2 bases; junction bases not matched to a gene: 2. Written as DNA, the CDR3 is TGTGCCACCAGCGGGGGACAGAACTATGGCTACACCTTC. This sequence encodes CATSGGQNYGYTF.

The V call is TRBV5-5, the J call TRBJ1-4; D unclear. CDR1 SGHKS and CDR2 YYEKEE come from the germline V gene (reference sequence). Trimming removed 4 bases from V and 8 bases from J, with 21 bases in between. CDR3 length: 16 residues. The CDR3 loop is CASSHGPGPGGEKLFF. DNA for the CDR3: TGTGCCAGCAGCCATGGACCGGGTCCCGGAGGGGAAAAACTGTTTTTT.

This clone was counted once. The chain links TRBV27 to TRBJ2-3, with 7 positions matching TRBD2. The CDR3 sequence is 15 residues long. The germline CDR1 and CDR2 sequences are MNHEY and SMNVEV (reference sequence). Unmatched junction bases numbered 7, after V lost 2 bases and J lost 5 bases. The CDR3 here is CASSLSGRGEDTQYF. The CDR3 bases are TGTGCCAGCAGTTTAAGCGGACGGGGGGAAGATACGCAGTATTTT.

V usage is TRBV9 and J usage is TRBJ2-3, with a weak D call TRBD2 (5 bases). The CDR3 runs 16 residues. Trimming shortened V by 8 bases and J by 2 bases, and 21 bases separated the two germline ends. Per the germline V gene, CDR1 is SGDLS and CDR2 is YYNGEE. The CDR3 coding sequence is TGTGCCAGTGGTGGGAGACTCCAGGAATACACAGATACGCAGTATTTT. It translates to CASGGRLQEYTDTQYF.

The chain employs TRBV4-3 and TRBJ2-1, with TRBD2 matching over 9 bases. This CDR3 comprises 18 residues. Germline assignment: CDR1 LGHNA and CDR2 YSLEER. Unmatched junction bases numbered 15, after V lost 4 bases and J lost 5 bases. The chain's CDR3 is CASSPGFGLAGKNNEQFF. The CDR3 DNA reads TGCGCCAGCAGCCCGGGTTTTGGGCTAGCGGGAAAAAACAATGAGCAGTTCTTC.

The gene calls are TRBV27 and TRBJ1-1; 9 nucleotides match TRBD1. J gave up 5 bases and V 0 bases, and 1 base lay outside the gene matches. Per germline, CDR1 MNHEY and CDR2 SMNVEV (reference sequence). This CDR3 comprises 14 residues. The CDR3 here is CASSLSGTGTEAFF. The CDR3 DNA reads TGTGCCAGCAGTTTATCCGGGACAGGGACTGAAGCTTTCTTT.

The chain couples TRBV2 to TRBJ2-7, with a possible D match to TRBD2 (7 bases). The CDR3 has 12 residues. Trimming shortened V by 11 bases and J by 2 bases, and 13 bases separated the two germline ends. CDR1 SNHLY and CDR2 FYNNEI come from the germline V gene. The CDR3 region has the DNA TGTGCCGGGAGGGGGATGACCTACGAGCAGTACTTC. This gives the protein CAGRGMTYEQYF.

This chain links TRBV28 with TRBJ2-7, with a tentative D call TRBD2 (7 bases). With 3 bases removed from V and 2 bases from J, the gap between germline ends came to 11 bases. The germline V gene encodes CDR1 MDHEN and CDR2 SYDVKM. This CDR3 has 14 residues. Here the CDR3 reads CASSFDGGPYEQYF. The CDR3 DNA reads TGTGCCAGCAGTTTTGACGGGGGGCCCTACGAGCAGTACTTC.

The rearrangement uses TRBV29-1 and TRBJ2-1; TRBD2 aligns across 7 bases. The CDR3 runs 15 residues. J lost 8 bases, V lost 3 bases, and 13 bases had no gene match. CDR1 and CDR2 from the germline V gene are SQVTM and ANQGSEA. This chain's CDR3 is CSVEFGGGPLDEQFF. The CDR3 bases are TGCAGCGTTGAGTTCGGGGGAGGGCCTCTCGATGAGCAGTTCTTC.

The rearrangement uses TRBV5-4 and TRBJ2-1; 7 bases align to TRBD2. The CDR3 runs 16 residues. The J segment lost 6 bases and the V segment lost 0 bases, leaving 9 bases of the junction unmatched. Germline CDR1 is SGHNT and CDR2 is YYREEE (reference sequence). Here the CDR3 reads CASSLDGLAALNEQFF. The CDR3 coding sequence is TGTGCCAGCAGCTTGGATGGGCTAGCGGCACTCAATGAGCAGTTCTTC.

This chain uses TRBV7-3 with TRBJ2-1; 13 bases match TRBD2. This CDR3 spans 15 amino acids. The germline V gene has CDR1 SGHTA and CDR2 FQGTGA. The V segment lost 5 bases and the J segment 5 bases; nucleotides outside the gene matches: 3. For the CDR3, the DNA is TGTGCCAGCAGCCCCGGGACTAGCGGGGACAATGAGCAGTTCTTC. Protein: CASSPGTSGDNEQFF.

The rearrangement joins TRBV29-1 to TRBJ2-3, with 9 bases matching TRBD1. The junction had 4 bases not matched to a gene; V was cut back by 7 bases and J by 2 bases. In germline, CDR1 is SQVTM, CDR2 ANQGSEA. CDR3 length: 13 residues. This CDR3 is CSGRDRATDTQYF. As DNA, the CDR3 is TGCAGCGGCCGGGACAGGGCCACAGATACGCAGTATTTT.

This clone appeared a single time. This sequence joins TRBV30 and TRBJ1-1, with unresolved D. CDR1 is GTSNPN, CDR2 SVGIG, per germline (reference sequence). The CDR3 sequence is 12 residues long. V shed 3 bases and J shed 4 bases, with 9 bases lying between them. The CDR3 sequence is CAWSLGVTEAFF. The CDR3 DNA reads TGTGCCTGGAGCCTTGGAGTCACTGAAGCTTTCTTT. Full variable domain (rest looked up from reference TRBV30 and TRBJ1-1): SQTIHQWPATLVQPVGSPLSLECTVEGTSNPNLYWYRQAAGRGLQLLFYSVGIGQISSEVPQNLSASRPQDRQFILSSKKLLLSDSGFYLCAWSLGVTEAFFGQGTRLTVV.

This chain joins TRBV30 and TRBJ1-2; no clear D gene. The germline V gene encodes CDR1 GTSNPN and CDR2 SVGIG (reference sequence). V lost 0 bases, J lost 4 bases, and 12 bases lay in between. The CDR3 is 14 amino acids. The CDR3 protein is CAWSVGPEGYGYTF. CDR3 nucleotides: TGTGCCTGGAGTGTAGGACCGGAGGGCTATGGCTACACCTTC.

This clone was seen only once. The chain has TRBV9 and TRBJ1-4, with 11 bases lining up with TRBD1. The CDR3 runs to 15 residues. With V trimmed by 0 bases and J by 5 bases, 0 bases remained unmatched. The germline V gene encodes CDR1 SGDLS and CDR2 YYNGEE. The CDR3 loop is CASSVGDRGNEKLFF. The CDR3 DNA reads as TGTGCCAGCAGCGTAGGGGACAGGGGGAATGAAAAACTGTTTTTT.

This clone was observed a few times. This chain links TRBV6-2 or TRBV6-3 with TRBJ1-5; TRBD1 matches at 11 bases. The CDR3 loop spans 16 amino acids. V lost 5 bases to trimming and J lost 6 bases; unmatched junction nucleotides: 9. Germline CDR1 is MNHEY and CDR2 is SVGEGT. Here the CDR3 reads CASSSIGQGARQPQHF. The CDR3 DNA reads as TGTGCCAGCAGTAGCATTGGACAGGGGGCACGTCAGCCCCAGCATTTT.

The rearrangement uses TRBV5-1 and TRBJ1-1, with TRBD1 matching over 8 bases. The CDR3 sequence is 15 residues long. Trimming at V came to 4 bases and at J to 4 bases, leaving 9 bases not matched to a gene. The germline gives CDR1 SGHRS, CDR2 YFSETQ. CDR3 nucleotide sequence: TGCGCCAGCAGCGGACAGGGAGGCGTGGGCACTGAAGCTTTCTTT. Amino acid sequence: CASSGQGGVGTEAFF. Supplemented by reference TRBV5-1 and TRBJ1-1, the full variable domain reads KAGVTQTPRYLIKTRGQQVTLSCSPISGHRSVSWYQQTPGQGLQFLFEYFSETQRNKGNFPGRFSGRQFSNSRSEMNVSTLELGDSALYLCASSGQGGVGTEAFFGQGTRLTVV.

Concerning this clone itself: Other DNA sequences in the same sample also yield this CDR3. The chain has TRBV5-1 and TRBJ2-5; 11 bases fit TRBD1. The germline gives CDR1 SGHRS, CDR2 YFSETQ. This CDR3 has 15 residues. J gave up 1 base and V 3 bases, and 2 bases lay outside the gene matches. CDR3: CASSSGTGGQETQYF. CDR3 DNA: TGCGCCAGCAGCTCCGGGACAGGGGGCCAAGAGACCCAGTACTTC.

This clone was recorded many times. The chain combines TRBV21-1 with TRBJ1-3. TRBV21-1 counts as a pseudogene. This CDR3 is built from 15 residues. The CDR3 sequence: CASSNGGRSGNTIYF. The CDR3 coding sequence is TGTGCCAGCAGCAATGGGGGGAGGTCTGGAAACACCATATATTTT.